This T cell receptor beta chain was captured by sequencing in a study of blood T cell repertoires in COVID-19. Study-level information: Some COVID-19 samples were acute and others convalescent; all came from the United States, Italy and Spain.

V was pared by 1 base and J by 0 bases, with 8 bases between. The V gene's germline CDR1 is SGHKS and CDR2 YYEKEE (reference sequence). The CDR3 extends over 15 amino acids. Regarding this clone: Within the sample, other DNA sequences also encode this same CDR3.

Measured with immunoSEQ multiplex PCR; TCRdb has only the in-frame clones, and not every one. The sample lists 200,000 to 250,000 clones; around 90% were seen once. The J gene is TRBJ1-3, the V gene TRBV5-5; no definite D call. The specimen was peripheral blood. This sequence originates from a woman aged 70-85 years with active or convalescent COVID-19. DNA of the CDR3: TGTGCCAGCAGCTTGTTAGGACTCTCTGGAAACACCATATATTTT. This sequence encodes CASSLLGLSGNTIYF.